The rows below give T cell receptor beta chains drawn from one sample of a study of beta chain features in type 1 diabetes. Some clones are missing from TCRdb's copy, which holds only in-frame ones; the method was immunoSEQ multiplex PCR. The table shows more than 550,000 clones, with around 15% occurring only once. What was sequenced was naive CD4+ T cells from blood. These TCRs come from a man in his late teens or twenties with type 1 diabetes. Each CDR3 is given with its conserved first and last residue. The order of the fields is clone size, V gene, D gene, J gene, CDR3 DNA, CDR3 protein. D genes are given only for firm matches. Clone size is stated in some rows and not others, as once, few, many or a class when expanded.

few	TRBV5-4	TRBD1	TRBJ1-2	TGTGCCAGCAGCTTGGGGGGGACAGGGCGGCTCTATGGCTACACCTTC	CASSLGGTGRLYGYTF
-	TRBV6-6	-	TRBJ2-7	TGTGCCAGCAGCCCCGGTCGGGAGCAGTACTTC	CASSPGREQYF
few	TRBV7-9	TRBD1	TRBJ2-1	TGTGCCAGCACCCTCAGACAGGGCGGGAATGAGCAGTTCTTC	CASTLRQGGNEQFF
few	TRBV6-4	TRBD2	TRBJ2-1	TGTGCCAGCAGTGTTTCAGCGGGAGTACCATATGAGCAGTTCTTC	CASSVSAGVPYEQFF
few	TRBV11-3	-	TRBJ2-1	TGTGCCAGCAGCTTAGAGAGGGAATCATACAATGAGCAGTTCTTC	CASSLERESYNEQFF
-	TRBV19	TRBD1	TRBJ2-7	TGTGCCAGTAGTGACCGGGGACAGTTAACCTACGAGCAGTACTTC	CASSDRGQLTYEQYF
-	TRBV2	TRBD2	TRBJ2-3	TGTGCCAGCGGTAGCGGGAGTATGAATACGCAGTATTTT	CASGSGSMNTQYF
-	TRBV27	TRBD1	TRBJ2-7	TGTGCCAGCAGTCCCCGCGTAACAGGGACAGCCTACGAGCAGTACTTC	CASSPRVTGTAYEQYF
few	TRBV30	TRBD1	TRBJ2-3	TGTGCCTGGAGGAAACCTTACAGGGGGTCTCTAGGAGATACGCAGTATTTT	CAWRKPYRGSLGDTQYF
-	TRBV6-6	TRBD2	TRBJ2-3	TGTGCCAGCAGTTCCCGCGGGGGAACAGATACGCAGTATTTT	CASSSRGGTDTQYF
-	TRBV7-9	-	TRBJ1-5	TGTGCCAGCAGCTCGTCTGAGGGGTACAATCAGCCCCAGCATTTT	CASSSSEGYNQPQHF
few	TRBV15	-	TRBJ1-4	TGTGCCACCAGCAGACAGGGTAGGGATGAAAAACTGTTTTTT	CATSRQGRDEKLFF